The T cell receptor (beta chain) described here comes from a study of blood T cell repertoires in COVID-19. Original analysis: Reference gene primer amplification in the assay estimated nucleated cell counts. Libraries were prepared by immunoSEQ multiplex PCR; TCRdb keeps only in-frame clonotypes and omits some of them. V and J calls and clone size come straight from that table; D and trimming were deduced from the DNA. The sample records hundreds of thousands of clones, around 80% being singletons. Looked up from germline, CDR1 is SEHNR and CDR2 is FQNEAQ (reference sequence). Trimming stripped 5 bases from V and 3 bases from J, with 15 bases between. The CDR3 spans 15 residues.

The V gene is TRBV7-9, the J gene TRBJ2-3; a weak D match, TRBD2 (6 bases). Sequencing was done on a sample of peripheral blood. The clonotype originates from a man older than 75 with acute or convalescent COVID-19. In DNA, the CDR3 is TGTGCCAGCAGCCCCCTCGGGGGATCGACAGATACGCAGTATTTT. Encoded protein: CASSPLGGSTDTQYF.